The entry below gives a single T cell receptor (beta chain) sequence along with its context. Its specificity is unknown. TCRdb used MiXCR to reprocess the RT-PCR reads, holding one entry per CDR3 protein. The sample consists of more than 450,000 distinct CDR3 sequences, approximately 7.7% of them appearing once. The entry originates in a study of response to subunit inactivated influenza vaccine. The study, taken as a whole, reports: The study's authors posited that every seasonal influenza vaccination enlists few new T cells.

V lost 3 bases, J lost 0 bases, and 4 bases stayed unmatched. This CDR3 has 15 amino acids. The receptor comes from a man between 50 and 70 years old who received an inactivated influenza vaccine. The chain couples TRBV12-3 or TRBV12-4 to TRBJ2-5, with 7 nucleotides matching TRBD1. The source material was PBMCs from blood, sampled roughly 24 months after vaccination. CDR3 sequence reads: CASSFGDSYQETQYF. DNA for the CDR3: TGTGCCAGCAGTTTTGGGGACAGTTACCAAGAGACCCAGTACTTC.